The source of this T cell receptor (beta chain) is a study of regulatory dendritic cells for organ transplantation. A note on this clone: Antigen specificity is unknown.

Measured with immunoSEQ multiplex PCR; TCRdb has only the in-frame clones, and not every one. The sample holds 9,500 to 15,000 clones, around two thirds seen once. Trimming removed 0 bases from V and 3 bases from J, with 6 bases in between. From germline, CDR1 is SGDLS and CDR2 YYNGEE. The CDR3 contains 13 residues. CFSE-labeled sorted T cells met regulatory or mature dendritic cells for around five days. Memory T cells were CD45RO+, naive were CD45RA+, sorted by FACS. The source material was naive CD4+ T cells from blood cultured with regulatory dendritic cells. Subset specified: CD45RA+ naive T cells. V gene TRBV9 combines with J gene TRBJ1-2; a possible D gene is TRBD1 (6 bases). The clonotype was recovered from a human donor in good health. CDR3 in amino acids: CASSVDRDYGYTF. CDR3 coding DNA: TGTGCCAGCAGCGTAGACAGGGACTATGGCTACACCTTC.